Shown below are 31 T cell receptor beta chains from a single sample sequenced in a study of CD8 T cells in ankylosing spondylitis (dated by TCRdb to about 2017). The protocol used for the library was 5' RACE. TCRdb lists the instrument as Illumina HiSeq 2500. TCRdb reprocessing: public reads trimmed at Q25 with fastp, clones called with MiXCR, in-frame beta chains kept. CDR3 protein sequences are deduplicated, and each keeps its most common genes and DNA. This sample is represented by 250,000 to 300,000 distinct CDR3 sequences; approximately 20% of them were singletons. The biggest ten clones account for around a third of the sample. Sequenced sample: blood, either unsorted or a sorted T cell fraction (not recorded which). These receptor sequences come from a male donor with ankylosing spondylitis or in good health (not recorded which).

This clonotype was observed a handful of times. The chain combines TRBV9 with TRBJ2-1; possible D gene TRBD1, 5 bases. The CDR3 covers 14 residues. V lost 2 bases and J lost 6, with 12 bases in between. Germline assignment: CDR1 SGDLS and CDR2 YYNGEE. The CDR3 DNA reads TGTGCCAGCAGCGTTGTGACTGGGGCCAATGAGCAGTTCTTC. Protein: CASSVVTGANEQFF.

The genes are TRBV4-1 and TRBJ2-4, with D hard to call. The germline V gene encodes CDR1 MGHRA and CDR2 YSYEKL. The CDR3 runs 21 residues. V was cut by 0 bases and J by 0 bases, with 24 bases left in between. The CDR3 region is CASSQDRGHTLADLAKNIQYF. DNA for the CDR3: TGCGCCAGCAGCCAAGATCGAGGCCACACATTGGCGGACCTAGCCAAAAACATTCAGTACTTC.

V is TRBV12-3 or TRBV12-4 and J is TRBJ2-1; a weak D match, TRBD2 (5 bases). CDR3 length: 14 amino acids. The V and J ends lost 5 bases and 10 bases respectively, with 18 bases between them. The CDR3 DNA follows: TGTGCCAGCAGTCCCACCTACGGTAGGGAGGAGCAGTTCTTC. Residues: CASSPTYGREEQFF.

This clonotype was detected ten times or more. This rearrangement joins TRBV9 to TRBJ2-3; no reliable D call. The germline V gene has CDR1 SGDLS and CDR2 YYNGEE. The V end was cut by 3 bases, the J end by 2 bases, with 10 bases between. The CDR3 spans 14 residues. In DNA, the CDR3 is TGTGCCAGCAGCGAGAGCAGATACACAGATACGCAGTATTTT. Amino acid sequence: CASSESRYTDTQYF.

The sample holds many counts of this clonotype. The V call is TRBV4-2, the J call TRBJ2-7; D is unclear. Trimming took 1 base from V and 3 from J, leaving 13 bases between them. Germline V gene lookup returns CDR1 LGHNA and CDR2 YNFKEQ. The CDR3 loop spans 15 amino acids. Here the CDR3 reads CASSQVVDHSYEQYF. The CDR3 DNA reads as TGTGCCAGCAGCCAAGTAGTGGACCATAGCTACGAGCAGTACTTC.

The chain links TRBV4-3 to TRBJ1-1; D uncertain. Between the trimmed V and J ends, which lost 1 base and 3 bases, there was a span of 12 bases. The CDR3 consists of 15 residues. CDR1 is LGHNA and CDR2 is YSLEER in the germline V gene. CDR3 sequence reads: CASSQGVGSDTEAFF. CDR3 sequence (DNA): TGCGCCAGCAGCCAAGGTGTGGGGTCGGACACTGAAGCTTTCTTT.

This sequence joins TRBV28 and TRBJ2-7, with D possibly being TRBD2 (6 bases). The CDR3 extends over 15 amino acids. In germline, CDR1 is MDHEN, CDR2 SYDVKM. V shed 6 bases and J shed 5 bases, with 20 bases lying between them. The CDR3 loop is CASRLPHPRGHEQYF. CDR3 nucleotide sequence: TGTGCCAGCAGATTACCCCATCCGCGGGGCCACGAGCAGTACTTC.

This clonotype has more than one count but fewer than ten. The rearrangement joins TRBV14 to TRBJ2-2; TRBD2 matches at 8 bases. The CDR3 length is 17 residues. J gave up 5 bases and V 0 bases, and 8 bases lay outside the gene matches. CDR1 is SGHDN and CDR2 is FVKESK in the germline V gene. The CDR3 region has the DNA TGTGCCAGCAGCCAAGATCCAGCGGGAGTGTGGACCGGGGAGCTGTTTTTT. Encoded protein: CASSQDPAGVWTGELFF.

This clonotype was counted a few times. The rearrangement links TRBV7-6 to TRBJ2-7; the D is unclear. CDR3 length: 14 amino acids. Germline assignment: CDR1 SGHVS and CDR2 FNYEAQ. V was shortened by 2 bases and J by 1 base, with 9 bases between the two germline ends. The CDR3 bases are TGTGCCAGCAGCTTATTTTACTCATCCTACGAGCAGTACTTC. It translates to CASSLFYSSYEQYF.

The chain is built from TRBV11-2 and TRBJ1-1; the D is unclear. CDR1 SGHAT and CDR2 FQNNGV come from the germline V gene. CDR3 length: 13 residues. The ends were cut back, 5 bases at V and 3 bases at J, with 10 bases in the middle. The CDR3 reads CASSPTSHTEAFF. The CDR3 DNA reads TGTGCCAGCAGCCCTACATCTCACACTGAAGCTTTCTTT.

This chain joins TRBV29-1 and TRBJ2-7, with TRBD1 matching over 9 bases. V shed 7 bases and J 2 bases; nucleotides not matched to a gene: 12. Per the germline V gene, CDR1 is SQVTM and CDR2 is ANQGSEA. This CDR3 is 15 amino acids long. The CDR3 DNA follows: TGCAGCGCGCACATACTACAGGGGGCCACCTACGAGCAGTACTTC. Amino acids: CSAHILQGATYEQYF.

This clonotype was seen only a few times. The chain joins TRBV9 to TRBJ2-2, with TRBD1 matching over 10 bases. CDR3 length: 15 residues. Germline trimming cut 4 bases from V and 5 bases from J; bases unmatched to any gene: 5. CDR1 and CDR2 from the germline V gene are SGDLS and YYNGEE. The CDR3 sequence: CASSKTGGATGELFF. The CDR3 region has the DNA TGTGCCAGCAGCAAGACAGGGGGCGCGACCGGGGAGCTGTTTTTT.

The chain uses TRBV5-1 and TRBJ2-3, with D unresolved. V shed 1 base and J shed 4 bases, with 7 bases lying between them. The CDR3 length is 13 residues. Germline CDR1 is SGHRS and CDR2 is YFSETQ. For the CDR3, the DNA is TGCGCCAGCAGCTTGTTCCCCCCAGATACGCAGTATTTT. It yields the protein CASSLFPPDTQYF.

This clonotype was recorded a few times. This chain joins TRBV5-6 and TRBJ1-2; D not resolved. V was trimmed by 1 base and J by 4 bases, leaving 14 bases between them. Germline V gene data show CDR1 as SGHDT and CDR2 as YYEEEE. The CDR3 totals 15 residues. CDR3 residues: CASSLSPTGFYGYTF. Here the CDR3 DNA reads TGTGCCAGCAGCTTGAGCCCGACTGGGTTCTATGGCTACACCTTC.

In this sample, this clonotype turned up a few times. The chain joins TRBV25-1 to TRBJ1-2, with a weak D call TRBD1 (6 bases). Trimming cost V 3 bases and J 2 bases, with 7 bases left between them. The CDR3 loop spans 13 amino acids. Germline loops: CDR1 MGHDK, CDR2 SYGVNS. The CDR3: CASSDTGNYGYTF. CDR3 DNA sequence: TGTGCCAGCAGTGATACAGGGAACTATGGCTACACCTTC.

This clonotype showed up just a few times. The gene calls are TRBV5-1 and TRBJ2-2; no clear D gene. The CDR3 spans 16 residues. Between the trimmed V and J ends, which lost 0 bases and 2 bases, there was a span of 11 bases. The germline V gene has CDR1 SGHRS and CDR2 YFSETQ. CDR3: CASSLVYDRNTGELFF. CDR3 DNA: TGCGCCAGCAGCTTGGTCTACGACCGAAACACCGGGGAGCTGTTTTTT.

The rearrangement uses TRBV7-8 and TRBJ2-5; D is undetermined. Trimming removed 2 bases at V and 4 bases at J, with 11 bases between. Germline loops: CDR1 SGHVS, CDR2 FQNEAQ. The CDR3 length is 14 residues. CDR3 protein: CASSLIPWPETQYF. The CDR3 DNA reads as TGTGCCAGCAGCTTAATTCCCTGGCCAGAGACCCAGTACTTC.

This clonotype was seen only a few times. V gene TRBV10-3 combines with J gene TRBJ2-3, with no clear D. The V end lost 6 bases, the J end lost 4 bases, and 14 bases lay between the germline ends. There are 14 residues in the CDR3. Per the germline V gene, CDR1 is ENHRY and CDR2 is SYGVKD. The CDR3 loop is CAISPHGIADTQYF. In DNA, the CDR3 is TGTGCCATCAGCCCCCATGGGATCGCAGATACGCAGTATTTT.

At least ten counts were recorded for this clonotype. The chain recombines TRBV6-1 with TRBJ1-6; D might be TRBD1 (5 bases). The CDR3 contains 13 residues. The ends were cut back, 7 bases at V and 7 bases at J, with 11 bases in the middle. The germline CDR1 and CDR2 sequences are MNHNS and SASEGT. Here the CDR3 DNA reads TGTGCCAGCACTCAGGGTTGGAATTCACCCCTCCACTTT. This encodes CASTQGWNSPLHF.

This clonotype has a count of ten or more. The germline gene is not matched at one end of the junction; a read error may be the cause. This chain uses TRBV7-7 with TRBJ2-2; tentatively, D is TRBD1 or TRBD2 (6 bases each). CDR1 SSHAT and CDR2 FNYEAQ come from the germline V gene (reference sequence). CDR3 length: 18 residues. CDR3 bases: TGTGCTAGCAGCTTAGCGTGGACCGGGGGCAGGAACACCGGGGAGCTGTTTTTT. Translated, it gives CASSLAWTGGRNTGELFF.

V is TRBV21-1 and J is TRBJ2-7; TRBD2, the table's D call, was not compared with the DNA. TRBV21-1 is an annotated pseudogene. The CDR3 loop spans 16 amino acids. CDR3 in amino acids: CASSRGTSGSSYEQYF. In DNA form, the CDR3 reads TGTGCCAGCAGCAGGGGGACTAGCGGGAGTTCCTACGAGCAGTACTTC.

The chain has TRBV20-1 and TRBJ2-1; 9 positions match TRBD2. V was pared by 6 bases and J by 2 bases, with 5 bases of the junction left unmatched. The V gene's germline CDR1 is DFQATT and CDR2 SNEGSKA (reference sequence). The CDR3 consists of 14 residues. CDR3 residues: CSAHGGRAYNEQFF. The CDR3 bases are TGCAGTGCCCATGGCGGGAGGGCCTACAATGAGCAGTTCTTC.

This clonotype came up many times. The chain uses TRBV27 and TRBJ2-7; 9 nucleotides line up with TRBD2. Germline values: CDR1 MNHEY, CDR2 SMNVEV (reference sequence). The CDR3 runs to 14 residues. Trimming took 4 bases from V and 5 from J; bases not matched to a gene: 6. As DNA, the CDR3 is TGTGCCAGCAGTTCTAGACTAGCGGATAACGAGCAGTACTTC. It translates to CASSSRLADNEQYF.

This rearrangement joins TRBV15 to TRBJ2-7; TRBD2 matches at 10 bases. Trimming removed 0 bases from V and 6 bases from J; junction bases left unmatched: 5. Germline CDR1 reads LNHNV; CDR2 reads YYDKDF (reference sequence). This CDR3 is built from 15 residues. CDR3 amino acids: CATSRDTSGVGEQYF. In DNA form, the CDR3 reads TGTGCCACCAGCAGAGATACTAGCGGGGTTGGCGAGCAGTACTTC. Full variable domain (outside the CDR3, taken from reference TRBV15 and TRBJ2-7): DAMVIQNPRYQVTQFGKPVTLSCSQTLNHNVMYWYQQKSSQAPKLLFHYYDKDFNNEADTPDNFQSRRPNTSFCFLDIRSPGLGDTAMYLCATSRDTSGVGEQYFGPGTRLTVT.

The chain has TRBV5-1 and TRBJ2-3; D gene unclear. Germline-derived CDR1 and CDR2 are SGHRS and YFSETQ. The CDR3 totals 16 residues. Trimming shortened V by 3 bases and J by 0 bases, and 14 bases separated the two germline ends. The CDR3 coding sequence is TGCGCCAGCAGCTCGAGAGTCCTAACAAGCACAGATACGCAGTATTTT. It codes for CASSSRVLTSTDTQYF.

This clonotype has a handful of counts. The chain couples TRBV4-3 to TRBJ2-7; D perhaps matches TRBD1 (5 bases). CDR3 length equals 14 residues. The germline V gene has CDR1 LGHNA and CDR2 YSLEER. Trimming took 1 base from V and 3 from J, leaving 10 bases between them. CDR3 bases: TGCGCCAGCAGCCAAGCTACAGGATTCTACGAGCAGTACTTC. As protein: CASSQATGFYEQYF.

The CDR3 loop reads CASSLLGEDNSPLHF. The CDR3 nucleotides read TGTGCCAGCAGTTTACTGGGGGAAGATAATTCACCCCTCCACTTT. V is TRBV28 and J is TRBJ1-6, with D perhaps TRBD1 (5 bases). In germline, CDR1 is MDHEN, CDR2 SYDVKM. The CDR3 runs to 15 residues. Trimming shortened V by 2 bases and J by 5 bases, and 10 bases separated the two germline ends.

Only a few counts were recorded for this clonotype. The chain combines TRBV5-1 with TRBJ2-1; perhaps TRBD2 as D (6 bases). From germline, CDR1 is SGHRS and CDR2 YFSETQ. Between the trimmed V and J ends, which lost 7 bases and 1 base, there was a span of 18 bases. The CDR3 covers 16 residues. The CDR3 DNA is TGCGCCAGCTCCTTGAAGGGCGGAGGGTCCTACAATGAGCAGTTCTTC. Its translation is CASSLKGGGSYNEQFF. The variable domain in full, completed from reference TRBV5-1 and TRBJ2-1, reads KAGVTQTPRYLIKTRGQQVTLSCSPISGHRSVSWYQQTPGQGLQFLFEYFSETQRNKGNFPGRFSGRQFSNSRSEMNVSTLELGDSALYLCASSLKGGGSYNEQFFGPGTRLTVL.

The rearrangement uses TRBV29-1 and TRBJ2-1; 12 bases map to TRBD2. The CDR3 totals 13 residues. V dropped 7 bases and J dropped 4; count of bases not matched to a gene: 2. Germline CDR1 and CDR2: SQVTM and ANQGSEA. The CDR3 DNA reads as TGCAGCGGGGGACTAGCGGGTTACAATGAGCAGTTCTTC. This encodes CSGGLAGYNEQFF.

This clonotype was detected a few times. CDR3: CSVEPAAGNTIYF. The CDR3 nucleotides are TGCAGCGTTGAACCGGCGGCTGGAAACACCATATATTTT. The chain has TRBV29-1 and TRBJ1-3; D ambiguous. V lost 2 bases to trimming and J lost 2 bases, with 7 bases between them. The CDR3 consists of 13 residues. Germline V gene lookup returns CDR1 SQVTM and CDR2 ANQGSEA.

The table lists this clonotype with a few counts. This chain links TRBV6-1 with TRBJ2-7, with TRBD2 matching over 7 bases. CDR1 is MNHNS and CDR2 is SASEGT in the germline V gene. The length of the CDR3 is 14 residues. V gave up 8 bases and J gave up 2 bases; unmatched junction bases: 9. CDR3 region: CASSETGGAYEQYF. CDR3 DNA: TGTGCCAGCTCCGAGACGGGGGGAGCCTACGAGCAGTACTTC.